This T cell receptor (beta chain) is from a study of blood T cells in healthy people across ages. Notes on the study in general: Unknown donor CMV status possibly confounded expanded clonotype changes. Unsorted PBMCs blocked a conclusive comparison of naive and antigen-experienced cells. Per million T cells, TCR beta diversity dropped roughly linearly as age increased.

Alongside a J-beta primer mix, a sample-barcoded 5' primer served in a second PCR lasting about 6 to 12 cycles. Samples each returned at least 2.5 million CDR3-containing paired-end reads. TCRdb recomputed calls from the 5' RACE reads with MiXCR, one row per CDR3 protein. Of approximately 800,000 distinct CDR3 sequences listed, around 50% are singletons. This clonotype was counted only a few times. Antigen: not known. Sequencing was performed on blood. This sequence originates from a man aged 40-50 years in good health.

The CDR3 loop is CASSQDRGNQPQHF. In DNA, the CDR3 is TGTGCCAGCAGCCAAGACAGGGGCAATCAGCCCCAGCATTTT. The gene calls are TRBV11-2 and TRBJ1-5, with 7 nucleotides matching TRBD1. The ends lost 5 bases at V and 2 bases at J; junction bases unmatched: 3. Germline V CDR1 and CDR2: SGHAT, FQNNGV. The CDR3 consists of 14 residues.